This T cell receptor (beta chain) appears in the sequencing data of a study of early T cells in non-severe SARS-CoV-2 infection. This clonotype turned up a few times. TCRdb reprocessed the 5' RACE reads with MiXCR, giving one entry per CDR3 protein. Here the sample spans 80,000 to 100,000 distinct CDR3 sequences, around 13% being singletons. CDR1 is LGHNA, CDR2 YNFKEQ, per germline. V dropped 3 bases and J dropped 4 bases, with 12 bases sitting between them. The CDR3 runs 14 residues. Sequenced material: whole blood. This clonotype was obtained from an adult who was a healthcare worker with PCR-confirmed SARS-CoV-2 infection or an uninfected control (not recorded which). This rearrangement joins TRBV4-2 to TRBJ1-1; a possible D gene is TRBD1 (6 bases). CDR3 in amino acids: CASSQGGEVTEAFF. Written as DNA, the CDR3 is TGTGCCAGCAGCCAGGGGGGCGAGGTCACTGAAGCTTTCTTT.